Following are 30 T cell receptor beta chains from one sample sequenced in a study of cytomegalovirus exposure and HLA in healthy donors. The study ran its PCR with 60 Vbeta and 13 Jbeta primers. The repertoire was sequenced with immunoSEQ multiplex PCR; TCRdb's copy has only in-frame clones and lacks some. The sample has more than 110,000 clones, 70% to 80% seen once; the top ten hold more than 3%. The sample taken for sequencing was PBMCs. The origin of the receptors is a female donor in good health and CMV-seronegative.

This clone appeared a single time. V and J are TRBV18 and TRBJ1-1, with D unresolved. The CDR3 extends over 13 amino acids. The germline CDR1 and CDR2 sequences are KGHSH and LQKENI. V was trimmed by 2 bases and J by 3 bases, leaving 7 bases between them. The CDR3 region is CASSPTGYTEAFF. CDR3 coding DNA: TGTGCCAGCTCACCAACGGGTTACACTGAAGCTTTCTTT.

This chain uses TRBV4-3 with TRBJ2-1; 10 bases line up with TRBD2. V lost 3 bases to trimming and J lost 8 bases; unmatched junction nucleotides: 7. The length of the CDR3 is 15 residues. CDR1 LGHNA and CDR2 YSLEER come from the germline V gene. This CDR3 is CASSHVIAGGYEQFF. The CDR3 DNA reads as TGCGCCAGCAGCCATGTGATAGCGGGAGGCTATGAGCAGTTCTTC.

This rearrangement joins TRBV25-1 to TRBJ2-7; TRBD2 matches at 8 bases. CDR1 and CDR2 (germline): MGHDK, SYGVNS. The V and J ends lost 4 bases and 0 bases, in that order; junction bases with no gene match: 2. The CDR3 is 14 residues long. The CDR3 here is CASSVLAVSYEQYF. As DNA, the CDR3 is TGTGCCAGCAGTGTACTAGCGGTCTCCTACGAGCAGTACTTC.

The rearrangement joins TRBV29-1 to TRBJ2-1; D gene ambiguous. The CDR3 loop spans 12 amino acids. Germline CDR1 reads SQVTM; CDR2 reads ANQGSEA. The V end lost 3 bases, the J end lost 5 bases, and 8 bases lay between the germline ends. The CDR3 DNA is TGCAGCGTTGATGACAACCACAATGAGCAGTTCTTC. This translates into CSVDDNHNEQFF.

This CDR3 reads CASRLTGSYEQYF. The CDR3 coding sequence is TGTGCCAGCAGATTAACGGGGTCCTACGAGCAGTACTTC. The chain has TRBV14 and TRBJ2-7; the D gene is possibly TRBD2 (5 bases). The V end was cut by 6 bases, the J end by 1 base, with 10 bases between. The CDR3 spans 13 residues. The germline gives CDR1 SGHDN, CDR2 FVKESK.

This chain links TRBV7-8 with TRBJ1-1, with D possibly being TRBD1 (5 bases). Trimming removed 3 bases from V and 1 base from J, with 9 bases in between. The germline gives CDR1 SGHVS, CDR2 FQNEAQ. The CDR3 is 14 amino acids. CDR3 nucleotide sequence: TGTGCCAGCAGCTTCTGGACACAGAACACTGAAGCTTTCTTT. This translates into CASSFWTQNTEAFF.

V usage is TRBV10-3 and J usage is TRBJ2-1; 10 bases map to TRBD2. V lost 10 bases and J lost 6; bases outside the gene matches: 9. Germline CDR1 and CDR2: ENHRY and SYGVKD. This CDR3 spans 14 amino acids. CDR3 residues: CATRPAGGGNEQFF. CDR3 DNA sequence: TGTGCCACCAGGCCAGCGGGGGGGGGCAATGAGCAGTTCTTC.

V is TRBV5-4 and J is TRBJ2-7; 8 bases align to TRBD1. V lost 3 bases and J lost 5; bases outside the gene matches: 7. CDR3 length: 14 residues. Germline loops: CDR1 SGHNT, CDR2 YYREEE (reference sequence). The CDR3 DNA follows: TGTGCCAGCAGCTCCCGGGACAGGCTCCACGAGCAGTACTTC. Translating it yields CASSSRDRLHEQYF.

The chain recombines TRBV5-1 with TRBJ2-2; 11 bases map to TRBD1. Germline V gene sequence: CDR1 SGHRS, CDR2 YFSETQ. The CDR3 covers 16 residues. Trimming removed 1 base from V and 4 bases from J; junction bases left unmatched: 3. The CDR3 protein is CASSLRTGGGTGELFF. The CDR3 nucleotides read TGCGCCAGCAGCTTGAGGACAGGGGGCGGCACCGGGGAGCTGTTTTTT.

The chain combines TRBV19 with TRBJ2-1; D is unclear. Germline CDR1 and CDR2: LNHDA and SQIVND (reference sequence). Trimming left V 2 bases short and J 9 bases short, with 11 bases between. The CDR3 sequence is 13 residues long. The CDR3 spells CASSISSASEQFF. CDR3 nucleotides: TGTGCCAGTAGTATATCGTCCGCTAGTGAGCAGTTCTTC. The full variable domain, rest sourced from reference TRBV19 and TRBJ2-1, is DGGITQSPKYLFRKEGQNVTLSCEQNLNHDAMYWYRQDPGQGLRLIYYSQIVNDFQKGDIAEGYSVSREKKESFPLTVTSAQKNPTAFYLCASSISSASEQFFGPGTRLTVL.

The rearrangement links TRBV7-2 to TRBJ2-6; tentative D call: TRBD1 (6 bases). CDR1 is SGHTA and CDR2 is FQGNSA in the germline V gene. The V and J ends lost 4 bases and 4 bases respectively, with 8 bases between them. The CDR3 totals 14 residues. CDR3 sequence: CASSYRAGANVLTF. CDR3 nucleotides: TGTGCCAGCAGCTACAGGGCCGGGGCCAACGTCCTGACTTTC.

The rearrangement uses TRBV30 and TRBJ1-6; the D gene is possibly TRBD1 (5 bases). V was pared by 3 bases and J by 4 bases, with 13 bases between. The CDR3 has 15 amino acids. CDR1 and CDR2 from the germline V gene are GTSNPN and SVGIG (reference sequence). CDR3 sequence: CAWRGLAGYNSPLHF. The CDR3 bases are TGTGCCTGGAGGGGACTCGCGGGATATAATTCACCCCTCCACTTT.

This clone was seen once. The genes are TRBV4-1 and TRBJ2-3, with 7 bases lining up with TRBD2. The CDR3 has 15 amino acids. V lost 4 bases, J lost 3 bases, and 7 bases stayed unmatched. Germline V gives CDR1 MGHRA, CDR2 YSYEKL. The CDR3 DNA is TGCGCCAGCAGCCCGGGTCGGGGGGTGACAGATACGCAGTATTTT. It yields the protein CASSPGRGVTDTQYF.

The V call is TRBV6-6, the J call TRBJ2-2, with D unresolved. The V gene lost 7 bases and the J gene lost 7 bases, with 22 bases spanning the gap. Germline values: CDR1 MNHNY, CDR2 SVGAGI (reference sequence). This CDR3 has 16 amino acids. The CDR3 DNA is TGTGCCAGCACTCCTGACCCCGGAGTTGAGAACGGGGAGCTGTTTTTT. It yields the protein CASTPDPGVENGELFF.

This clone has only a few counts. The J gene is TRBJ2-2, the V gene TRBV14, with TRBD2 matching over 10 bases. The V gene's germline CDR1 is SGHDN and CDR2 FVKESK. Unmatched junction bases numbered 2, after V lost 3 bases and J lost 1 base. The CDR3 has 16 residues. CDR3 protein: CASSQLAGGNTGELFF. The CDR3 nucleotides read TGTGCCAGCAGCCAGTTAGCGGGAGGGAACACCGGGGAGCTGTTTTTT.

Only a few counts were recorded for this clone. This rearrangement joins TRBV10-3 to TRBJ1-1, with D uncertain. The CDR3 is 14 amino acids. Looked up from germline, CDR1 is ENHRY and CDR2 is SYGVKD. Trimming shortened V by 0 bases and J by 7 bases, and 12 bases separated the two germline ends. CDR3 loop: CAISESSTYGEAFF. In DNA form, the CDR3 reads TGTGCCATCAGTGAGTCCTCAACCTACGGTGAAGCTTTCTTT.

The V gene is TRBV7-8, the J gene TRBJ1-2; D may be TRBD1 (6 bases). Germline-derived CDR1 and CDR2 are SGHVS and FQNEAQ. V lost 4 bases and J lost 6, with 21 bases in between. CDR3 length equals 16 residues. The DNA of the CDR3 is TGTGCCAGCAGCTGGGAGGCGGGTGCGGGGGCCGATGGCTACACCTTC. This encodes CASSWEAGAGADGYTF.

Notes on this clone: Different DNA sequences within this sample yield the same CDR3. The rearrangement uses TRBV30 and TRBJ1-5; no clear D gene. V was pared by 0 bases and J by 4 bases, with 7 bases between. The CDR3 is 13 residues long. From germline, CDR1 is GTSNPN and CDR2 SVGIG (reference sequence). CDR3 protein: CAWSVTGNQPQHF. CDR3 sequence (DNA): TGTGCCTGGAGTGTAACGGGGAATCAGCCCCAGCATTTT.

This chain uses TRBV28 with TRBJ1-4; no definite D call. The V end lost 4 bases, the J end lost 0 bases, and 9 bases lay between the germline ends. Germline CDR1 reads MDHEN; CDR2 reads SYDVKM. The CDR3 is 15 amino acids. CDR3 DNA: TGTGCCAGCAGTTGGGAGTTGGCAACTAATGAAAAACTGTTTTTT. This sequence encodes CASSWELATNEKLFF.

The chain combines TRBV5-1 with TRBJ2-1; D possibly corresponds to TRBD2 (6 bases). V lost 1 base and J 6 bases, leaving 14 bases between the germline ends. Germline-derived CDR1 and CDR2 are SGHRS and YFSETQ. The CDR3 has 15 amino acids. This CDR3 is CASSLRDSYTNEQFF. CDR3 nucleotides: TGCGCCAGCAGCTTGCGGGACTCCTATACCAATGAGCAGTTCTTC. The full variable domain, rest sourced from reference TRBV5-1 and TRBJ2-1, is KAGVTQTPRYLIKTRGQQVTLSCSPISGHRSVSWYQQTPGQGLQFLFEYFSETQRNKGNFPGRFSGRQFSNSRSEMNVSTLELGDSALYLCASSLRDSYTNEQFFGPGTRLTVL.

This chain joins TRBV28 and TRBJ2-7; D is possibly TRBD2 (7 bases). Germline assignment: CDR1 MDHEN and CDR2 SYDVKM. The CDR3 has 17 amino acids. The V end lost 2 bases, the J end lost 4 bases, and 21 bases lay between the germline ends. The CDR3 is CASSLEARRAGAYEQYF. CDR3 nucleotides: TGTGCCAGCAGTTTAGAGGCCCGGCGGGCGGGGGCTTACGAGCAGTACTTC.

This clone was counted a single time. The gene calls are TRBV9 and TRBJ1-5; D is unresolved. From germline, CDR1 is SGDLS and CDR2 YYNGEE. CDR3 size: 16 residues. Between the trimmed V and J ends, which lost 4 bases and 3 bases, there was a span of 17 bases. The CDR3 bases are TGTGCCAGCAGCTTGGGCGGGCGGAGAGACAATCAGCCCCAGCATTTT. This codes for CASSLGGRRDNQPQHF.

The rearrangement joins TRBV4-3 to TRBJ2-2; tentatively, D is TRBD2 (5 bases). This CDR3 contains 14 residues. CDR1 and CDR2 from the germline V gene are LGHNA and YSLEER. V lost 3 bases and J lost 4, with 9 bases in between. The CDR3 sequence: CASSQPTSTGELFF. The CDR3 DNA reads TGCGCCAGCAGCCAGCCTACTAGCACCGGGGAGCTGTTTTTT.

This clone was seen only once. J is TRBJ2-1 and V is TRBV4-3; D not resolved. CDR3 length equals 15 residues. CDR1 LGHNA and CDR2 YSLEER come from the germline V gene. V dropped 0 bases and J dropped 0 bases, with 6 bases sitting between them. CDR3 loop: CASSQERLSYNEQFF. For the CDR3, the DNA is TGCGCCAGCAGCCAAGAGCGACTCTCCTACAATGAGCAGTTCTTC.

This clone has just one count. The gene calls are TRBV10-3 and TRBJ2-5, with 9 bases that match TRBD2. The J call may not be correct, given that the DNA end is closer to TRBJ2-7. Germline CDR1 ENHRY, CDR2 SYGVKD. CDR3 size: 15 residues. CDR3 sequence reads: CAISESGTSPYEQYF. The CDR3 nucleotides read TGTGCCATCAGTGAGTCCGGGACTAGCCCCTACGAGCAGTACTTC.

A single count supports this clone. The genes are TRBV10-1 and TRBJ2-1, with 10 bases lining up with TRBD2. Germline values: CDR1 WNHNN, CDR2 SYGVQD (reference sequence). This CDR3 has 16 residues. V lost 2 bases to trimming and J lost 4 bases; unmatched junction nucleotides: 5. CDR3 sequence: CASSEGSGRTYNEQFF. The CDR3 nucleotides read TGCGCCAGCAGTGAGGGTAGCGGGAGGACTTACAATGAGCAGTTCTTC.

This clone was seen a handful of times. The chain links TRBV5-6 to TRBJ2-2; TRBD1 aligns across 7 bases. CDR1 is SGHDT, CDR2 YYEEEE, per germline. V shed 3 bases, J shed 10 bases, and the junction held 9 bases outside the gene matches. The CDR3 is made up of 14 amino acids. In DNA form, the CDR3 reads TGTGCCAGCAGCTCTCGACAGGGCTGGGAGGAGCTGTTTTTT. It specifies CASSSRQGWEELFF. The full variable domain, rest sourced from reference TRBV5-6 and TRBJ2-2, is DAGVTQSPTHLIKTRGQQVTLRCSPKSGHDTVSWYQQALGQGPQFIFQYYEEEERQRGNFPDRFSGHQFPNYSSELNVNALLLGDSALYLCASSSRQGWEELFFGEGSRLTVL.

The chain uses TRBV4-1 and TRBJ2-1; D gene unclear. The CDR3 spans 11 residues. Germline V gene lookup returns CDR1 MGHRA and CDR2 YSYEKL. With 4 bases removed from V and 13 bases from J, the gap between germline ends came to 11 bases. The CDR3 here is CASSRTLRQFF. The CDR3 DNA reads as TGCGCCAGCAGCCGAACTCTCCGACAGTTCTTC.

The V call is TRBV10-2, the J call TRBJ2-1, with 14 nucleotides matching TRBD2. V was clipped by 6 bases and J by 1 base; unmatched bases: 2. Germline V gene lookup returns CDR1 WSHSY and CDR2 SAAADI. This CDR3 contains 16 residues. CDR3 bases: TGCGCCAGCAGGGGACTAGCGGGGGTATCCTACAATGAGCAGTTCTTC. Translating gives CASRGLAGVSYNEQFF.

CDR3 amino acids: CASSHPPETGTEYF. The CDR3 bases are TGTGCCAGCAGCCATCCCCCTGAGACAGGGACGGAGTACTTC. The genes are TRBV7-9 and TRBJ2-7; 7 bases line up with TRBD1. The CDR3 is made up of 14 amino acids. Looked up from germline, CDR1 is SEHNR and CDR2 is FQNEAQ (reference sequence). Unmatched junction bases numbered 15, after V lost 5 bases and J lost 11 bases.